Described below is a single T cell receptor beta chain sequence and its context. Its antigen is as yet unknown. This sample was taken from a study of T cell responses to AZD1222 COVID-19 vaccine. Study details: Pooling was applied to second doses at about 4 or about 12 weeks.

Study findings and constraints: Unmutated variant regions are reportedly targeted by nearly half of spike-specific TCRs. Baseline seropositives among AZD1222 recipients totaled only five or six. Spike-wide vaccine-associated CD4 TCRs dominated at 160-218 and 743-854.

The assay was immunoSEQ multiplex PCR, and TCRdb's table has in-frame clones only and misses some. The table records 99,000 or so clones, roughly 82% of them present only once. Germline-derived CDR1 and CDR2 are SGHRS and YFSETQ. V lost 4 bases to trimming and J lost 0 bases, with 13 bases between them. The CDR3 totals 16 residues. The chain employs TRBV5-1 and TRBJ2-2, with a possible D match to TRBD1 (6 bases). The sequence was obtained from an adult in good health. Material: peripheral blood, obtained on day 0 of AZD1222 vaccination. CDR3 nucleotides: TGCGCCAGCAGCCCCAGTAGGACAGCGAACACCGGGGAGCTGTTTTTT. Its translation is CASSPSRTANTGELFF.